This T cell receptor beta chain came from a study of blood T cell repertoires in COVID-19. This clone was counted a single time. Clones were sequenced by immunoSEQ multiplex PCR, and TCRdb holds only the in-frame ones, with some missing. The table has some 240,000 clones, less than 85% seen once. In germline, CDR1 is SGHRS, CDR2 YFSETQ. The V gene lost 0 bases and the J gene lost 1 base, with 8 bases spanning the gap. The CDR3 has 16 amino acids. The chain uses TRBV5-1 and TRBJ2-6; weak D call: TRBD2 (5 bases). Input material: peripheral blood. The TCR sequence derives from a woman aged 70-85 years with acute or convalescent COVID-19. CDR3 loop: CASSLAPGSGANVLTF. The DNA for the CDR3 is TGCGCCAGCAGCTTGGCCCCGGGGTCTGGGGCCAACGTCCTGACTTTC.